This record looks at one T cell receptor (beta chain) sequence and its context. Its antigen is undetermined. With 60 Vbeta and 13 Jbeta primers, the PCR was carried out. Data came from immunoSEQ multiplex PCR; TCRdb stores just in-frame clones and leaves some out. The top ten hold around 5.5% of the sample, which has about 150,000 clones, more than 75% seen once. These data come from a study of cytomegalovirus exposure and HLA in healthy donors. Regarding the study as a whole: With further analysis later on, most CMV-associated TCR beta chains appeared HLA-restricted.

The CDR3 length is 17 residues. Deletions cut 0 bases from V and 4 bases from J, with 16 bases between. Germline V CDR1 and CDR2: MGHRA, YSYEKL. The clonotype originates from a woman in her 30s in good health and CMV-seronegative. The sequenced material came from PBMCs. This rearrangement joins TRBV4-1 to TRBJ2-4; perhaps TRBD1 as D (6 bases). CDR3 amino acids: CASSQEGASQTKNIQYF. The CDR3 coding sequence is TGCGCCAGCAGCCAAGAGGGGGCTTCCCAAACTAAAAACATTCAGTACTTC.